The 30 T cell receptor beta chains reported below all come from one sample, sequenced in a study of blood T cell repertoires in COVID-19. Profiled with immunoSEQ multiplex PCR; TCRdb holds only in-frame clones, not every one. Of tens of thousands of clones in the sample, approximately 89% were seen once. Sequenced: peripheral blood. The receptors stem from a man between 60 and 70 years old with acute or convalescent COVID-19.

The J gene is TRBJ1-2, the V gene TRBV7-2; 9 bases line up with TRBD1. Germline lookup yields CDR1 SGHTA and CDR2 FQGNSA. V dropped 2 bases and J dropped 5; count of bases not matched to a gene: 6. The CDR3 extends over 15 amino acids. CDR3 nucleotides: TGTGCCAGCAGCTTAATTGGGACAGGGCCGTATGGCTACACCTTC. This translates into CASSLIGTGPYGYTF.

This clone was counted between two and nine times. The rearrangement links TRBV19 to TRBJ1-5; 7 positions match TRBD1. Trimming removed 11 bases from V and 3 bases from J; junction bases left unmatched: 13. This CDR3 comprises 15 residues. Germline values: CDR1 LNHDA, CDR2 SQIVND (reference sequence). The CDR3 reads CASQFRDSINQPQHF. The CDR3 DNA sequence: TGTGCCTCCCAGTTCAGGGACAGTATCAATCAGCCCCAGCATTTT.

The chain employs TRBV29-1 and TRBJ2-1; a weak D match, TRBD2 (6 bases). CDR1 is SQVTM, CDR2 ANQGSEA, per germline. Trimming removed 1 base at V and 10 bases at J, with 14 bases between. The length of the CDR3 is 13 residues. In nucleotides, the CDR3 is TGCAGCGTTGAAGGGGGAGCGGGTGGCGAGCAGTTCTTC. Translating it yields CSVEGGAGGEQFF.

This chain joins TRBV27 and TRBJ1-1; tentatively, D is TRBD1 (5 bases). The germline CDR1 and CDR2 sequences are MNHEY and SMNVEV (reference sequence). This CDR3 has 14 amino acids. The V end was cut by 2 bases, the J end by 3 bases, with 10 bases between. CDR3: CASSLRRGHTEAFF. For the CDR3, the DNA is TGTGCCAGCAGTTTAAGGAGGGGACACACTGAAGCTTTCTTT.

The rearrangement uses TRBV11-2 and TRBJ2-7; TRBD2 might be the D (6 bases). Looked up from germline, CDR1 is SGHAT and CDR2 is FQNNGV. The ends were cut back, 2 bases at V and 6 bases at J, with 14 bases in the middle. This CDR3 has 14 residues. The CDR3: CASSLKVSGLEQYF. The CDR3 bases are TGTGCCAGCAGCTTAAAGGTTAGCGGTCTCGAGCAGTACTTC.

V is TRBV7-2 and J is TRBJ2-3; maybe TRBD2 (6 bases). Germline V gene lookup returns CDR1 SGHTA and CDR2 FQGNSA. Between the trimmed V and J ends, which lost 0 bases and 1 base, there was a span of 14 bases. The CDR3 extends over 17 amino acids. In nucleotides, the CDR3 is TGTGCCAGCAGCTTAGCCCAAACTAGCAGTCGCACAGATACGCAGTATTTT. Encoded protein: CASSLAQTSSRTDTQYF.

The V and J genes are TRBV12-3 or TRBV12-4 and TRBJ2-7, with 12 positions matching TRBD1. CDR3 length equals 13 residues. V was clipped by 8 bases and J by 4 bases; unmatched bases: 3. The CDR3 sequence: CASGDRGHYEQYF. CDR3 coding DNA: TGTGCCAGCGGGGACAGGGGGCATTACGAGCAGTACTTC.

CDR3 sequence (DNA): TGCGCCAGCAGCTTGGGGAGGCAGGGGAGTGGGACAGATACGCAGTATTTT. Protein sequence: CASSLGRQGSGTDTQYF. V gene TRBV5-1 combines with J gene TRBJ2-3; D might be TRBD1 (6 bases). V dropped 0 bases and J dropped 3 bases, with 17 bases sitting between them. This CDR3 is 17 amino acids long. CDR1 and CDR2 (germline): SGHRS, YFSETQ.

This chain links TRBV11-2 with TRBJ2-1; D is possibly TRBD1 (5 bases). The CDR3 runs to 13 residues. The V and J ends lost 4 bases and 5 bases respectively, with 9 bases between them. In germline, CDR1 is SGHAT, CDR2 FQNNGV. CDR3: CASSSFRDNEQFF. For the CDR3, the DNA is TGTGCCAGCAGCTCATTCAGGGACAATGAGCAGTTCTTC.

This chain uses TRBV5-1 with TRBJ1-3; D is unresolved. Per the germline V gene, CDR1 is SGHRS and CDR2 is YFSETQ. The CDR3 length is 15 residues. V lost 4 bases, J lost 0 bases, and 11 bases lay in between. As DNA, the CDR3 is TGCGCCAGCAGCACGGATGGGCACTCTGGAAACACCATATATTTT. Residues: CASSTDGHSGNTIYF.

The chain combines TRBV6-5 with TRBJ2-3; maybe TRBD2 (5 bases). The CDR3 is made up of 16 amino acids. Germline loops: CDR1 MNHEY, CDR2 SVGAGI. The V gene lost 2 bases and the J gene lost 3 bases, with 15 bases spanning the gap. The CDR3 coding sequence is TGTGCCAGCAGTTACGAGACGCTCCCGGGGACAGATACGCAGTATTTT. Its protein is CASSYETLPGTDTQYF.

CDR3 coding DNA: TGCGCCAGCAGCTCATTTCGGGACAGGGGCTCCGATGAGCAGTTCTTC. It encodes CASSSFRDRGSDEQFF. This chain uses TRBV5-1 with TRBJ2-1; the match to TRBD1 covers 10 bases. CDR1 and CDR2 (germline): SGHRS, YFSETQ. The junction had 11 bases not matched to a gene; V was cut back by 3 bases and J by 8 bases. The CDR3 loop spans 16 amino acids. The variable domain in full, with the rest retrieved from reference TRBV5-1 and TRBJ2-1, is KAGVTQTPRYLIKTRGQQVTLSCSPISGHRSVSWYQQTPGQGLQFLFEYFSETQRNKGNFPGRFSGRQFSNSRSEMNVSTLELGDSALYLCASSSFRDRGSDEQFFGPGTRLTVL.

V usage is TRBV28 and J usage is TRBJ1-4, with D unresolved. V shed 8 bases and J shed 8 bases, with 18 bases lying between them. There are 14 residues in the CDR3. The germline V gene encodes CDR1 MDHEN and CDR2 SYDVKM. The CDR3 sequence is CASYGNKPGEKLFF. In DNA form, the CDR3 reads TGTGCCAGCTATGGAAACAAGCCGGGAGAAAAACTGTTTTTT.

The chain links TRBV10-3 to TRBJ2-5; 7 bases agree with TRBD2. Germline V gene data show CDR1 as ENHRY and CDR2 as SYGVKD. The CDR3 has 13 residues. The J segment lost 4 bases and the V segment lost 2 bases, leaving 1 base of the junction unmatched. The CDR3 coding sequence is TGTGCCATCAGTGAGATAGCGGGAGAGACCCAGTACTTC. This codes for CAISEIAGETQYF.

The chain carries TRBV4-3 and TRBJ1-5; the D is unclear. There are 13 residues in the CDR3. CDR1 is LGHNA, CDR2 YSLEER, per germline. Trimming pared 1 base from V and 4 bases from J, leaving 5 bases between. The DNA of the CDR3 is TGCGCCAGCAGCCAAGGCGAGAATCAGCCCCAGCATTTT. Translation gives CASSQGENQPQHF.

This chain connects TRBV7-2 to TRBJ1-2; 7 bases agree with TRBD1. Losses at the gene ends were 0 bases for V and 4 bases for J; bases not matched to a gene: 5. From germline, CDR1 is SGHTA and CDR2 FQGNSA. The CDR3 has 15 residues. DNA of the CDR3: TGTGCCAGCAGCTTAGCGCAGTCAGGGGGCTATGGCTACACCTTC. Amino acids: CASSLAQSGGYGYTF.

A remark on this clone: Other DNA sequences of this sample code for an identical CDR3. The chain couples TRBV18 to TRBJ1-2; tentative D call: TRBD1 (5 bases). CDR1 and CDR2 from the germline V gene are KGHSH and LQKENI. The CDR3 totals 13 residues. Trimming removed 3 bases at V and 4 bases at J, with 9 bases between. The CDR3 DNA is TGTGCCAGCTCACCTGACAGCTCCTATGGCTACACCTTC. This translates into CASSPDSSYGYTF. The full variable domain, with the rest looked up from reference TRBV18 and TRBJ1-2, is NAGVMQNPRHLVRRRGQEARLRCSPMKGHSHVYWYRQLPEEGLKFMVYLQKENIIDESGMPKERFSAEFPKEGPSILRIQQVVRGDSAAYFCASSPDSSYGYTFGSGTRLTVV.

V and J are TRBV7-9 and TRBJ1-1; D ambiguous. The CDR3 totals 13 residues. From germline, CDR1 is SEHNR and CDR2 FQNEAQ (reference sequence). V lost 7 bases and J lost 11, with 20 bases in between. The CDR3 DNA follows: TGTGCCAGCACCACGCGGCTCTCCAGTAGGGCTTTCTTT. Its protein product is CASTTRLSSRAFF.

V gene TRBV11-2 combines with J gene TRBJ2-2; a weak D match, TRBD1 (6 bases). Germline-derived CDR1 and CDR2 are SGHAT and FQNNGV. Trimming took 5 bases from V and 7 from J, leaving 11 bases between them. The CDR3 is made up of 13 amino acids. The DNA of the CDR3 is TGTGCCAGCAGCACCACAGGGTTCGGGGAGCTGTTTTTT. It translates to CASSTTGFGELFF.

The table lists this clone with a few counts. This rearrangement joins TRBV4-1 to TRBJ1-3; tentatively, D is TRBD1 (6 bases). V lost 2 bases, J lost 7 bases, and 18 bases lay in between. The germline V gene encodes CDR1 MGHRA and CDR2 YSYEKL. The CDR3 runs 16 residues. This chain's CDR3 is CASSQLTGLLSNTIYF. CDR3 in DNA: TGCGCCAGCAGCCAATTGACAGGCCTCTTGAGTAACACCATATATTTT.

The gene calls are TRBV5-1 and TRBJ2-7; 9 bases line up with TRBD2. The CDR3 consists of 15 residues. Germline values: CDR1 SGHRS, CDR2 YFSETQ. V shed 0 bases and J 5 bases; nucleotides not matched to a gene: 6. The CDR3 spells CASSLAGSGGHEQYF. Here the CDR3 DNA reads TGCGCCAGCAGCTTGGCCGGTAGCGGGGGACACGAGCAGTACTTC.

The CDR3 here is CAWSVRLKTNEKLFF. The DNA for the CDR3 is TGTGCCTGGAGTGTACGGTTGAAAACTAATGAAAAACTGTTTTTT. The rearrangement uses TRBV30 and TRBJ1-4; D unclear. Germline V gene sequence: CDR1 GTSNPN, CDR2 SVGIG (reference sequence). The CDR3 sequence is 15 residues long. Trimming removed 0 bases at V and 1 base at J, with 9 bases between.

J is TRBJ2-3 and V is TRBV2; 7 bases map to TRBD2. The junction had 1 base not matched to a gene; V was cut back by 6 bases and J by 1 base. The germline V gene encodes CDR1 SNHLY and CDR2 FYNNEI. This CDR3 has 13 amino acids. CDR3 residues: CASSLAGTDTQYF. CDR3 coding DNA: TGTGCCAGCAGCCTAGCGGGCACAGATACGCAGTATTTT. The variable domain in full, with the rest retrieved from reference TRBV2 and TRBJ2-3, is EPEVTQTPSHQVTQMGQEVILRCVPISNHLYFYWYRQILGQKVEFLVSFYNNEISEKSEIFDDQFSVERPDGSNFTLKIRSTKLEDSAMYFCASSLAGTDTQYFGPGTRLTVL.

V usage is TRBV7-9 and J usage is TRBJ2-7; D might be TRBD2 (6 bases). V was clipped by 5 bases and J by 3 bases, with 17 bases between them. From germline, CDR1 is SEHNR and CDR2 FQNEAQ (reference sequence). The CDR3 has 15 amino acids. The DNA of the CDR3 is TGTGCCAGCAGCCATGGGGAGGTTCGGGGCTACGAGCAGTACTTC. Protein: CASSHGEVRGYEQYF.

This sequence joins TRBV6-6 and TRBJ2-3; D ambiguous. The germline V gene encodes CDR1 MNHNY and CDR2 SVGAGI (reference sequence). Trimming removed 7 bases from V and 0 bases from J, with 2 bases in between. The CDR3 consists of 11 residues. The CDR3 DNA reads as TGTGCCAGCACTAGCACAGATACGCAGTATTTT. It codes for CASTSTDTQYF.

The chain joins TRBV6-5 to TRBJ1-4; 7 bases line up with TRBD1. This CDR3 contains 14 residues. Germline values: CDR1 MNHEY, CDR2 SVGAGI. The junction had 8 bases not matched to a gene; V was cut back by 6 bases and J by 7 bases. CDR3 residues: CASRDRQGGEKLFF. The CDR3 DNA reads TGTGCCAGCAGAGATCGACAGGGCGGTGAAAAACTGTTTTTT.

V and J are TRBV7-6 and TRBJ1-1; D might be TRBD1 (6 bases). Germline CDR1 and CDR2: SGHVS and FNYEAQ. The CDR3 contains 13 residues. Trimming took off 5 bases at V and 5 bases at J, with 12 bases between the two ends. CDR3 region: CASSMKQGTEAFF. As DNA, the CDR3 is TGTGCCAGCAGCATGAAACAGGGTACTGAAGCTTTCTTT.

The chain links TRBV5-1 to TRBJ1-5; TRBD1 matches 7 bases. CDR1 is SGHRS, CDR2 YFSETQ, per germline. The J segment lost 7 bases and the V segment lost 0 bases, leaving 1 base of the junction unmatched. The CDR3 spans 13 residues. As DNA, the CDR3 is TGCGCCAGCAGCTTGGAACAGGGGCAGCCCCAGCATTTT. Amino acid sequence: CASSLEQGQPQHF. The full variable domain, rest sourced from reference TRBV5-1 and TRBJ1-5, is KAGVTQTPRYLIKTRGQQVTLSCSPISGHRSVSWYQQTPGQGLQFLFEYFSETQRNKGNFPGRFSGRQFSNSRSEMNVSTLELGDSALYLCASSLEQGQPQHFGDGTRLSIL.

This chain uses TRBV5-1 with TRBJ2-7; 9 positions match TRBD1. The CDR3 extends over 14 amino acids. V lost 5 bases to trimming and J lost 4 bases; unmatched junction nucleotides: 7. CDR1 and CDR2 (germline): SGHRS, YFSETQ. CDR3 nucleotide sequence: TGCGCCAGCAGTCCTTCGGGACAGGGTTACGAGCAGTACTTC. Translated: CASSPSGQGYEQYF.

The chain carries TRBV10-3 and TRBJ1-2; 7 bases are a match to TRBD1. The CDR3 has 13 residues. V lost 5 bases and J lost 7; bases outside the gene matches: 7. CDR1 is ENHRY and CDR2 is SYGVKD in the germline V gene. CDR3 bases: TGTGCCATCAGTCCCGACAGGGTTGGTGGCTACACCTTC. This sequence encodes CAISPDRVGGYTF.